This TCR beta chain comes out of a study of molecular identifiers for immune sequencing clone quantification. Study-wide findings and caveats: Spiked-in Jurkat TCR RNA corresponding to one cell was reported as detectable against 990,000 or so naive cells.

Germline CDR1 and CDR2: LGHNA and YNFKEQ. V was clipped by 1 base and J by 4 bases, with 7 bases between them. This CDR3 is 13 amino acids long. This clonotype was counted ten times or more. What it recognizes is unknown. With listed TCR primers and previously described methods, bulk TCR libraries were prepared. Each CDR3 protein gets one entry after TCRdb re-called the PCR reads with MiXCR. The sample lists approximately 550,000 distinct CDR3 sequences, about 20% occurring once. Naive CD8 T cells were sorted, and the gate applied was CD8+CD4-CCR7+CD45RA+. The sequencing sample was made of naive CD8+ T cells from blood, with Jurkat cell RNA spiked in. Subset meaning: FACS-sorted CD8+CD4-CCR7+CD45RA+ naive T cells. The chain joins TRBV4-2 to TRBJ1-1, with D perhaps matching TRBD1 (5 bases). The TCR comes from a human donor in good health. Some libraries in this study had Jurkat cell RNA spiked in. The DNA of the CDR3 is TGTGCCAGCAGCCAAGGGGACGGCACTGAAGCTTTCTTT. Protein: CASSQGDGTEAFF.